The 28 T cell receptor beta chains below were found in one sample sequenced in a study of circulating CD8 cells and anti-PD-1 response in melanoma. Live CD3+CD8+TCRalphabeta+ cells were sorted into four subsets by PD-1 and/or TIGIT. The QIAseq Immune Repertoire TCR panel built the libraries from around 15 ng of total RNA. TCRdb analysed the reads with MiXCR anew, one entry per CDR3 protein. The repertoire holds some 2,000 distinct CDR3 sequences, approximately 6.8% seen once, with 2.9% in the top ten. The specimen comprised CD8+ T cells from PBMCs, sampled at baseline or after one month of anti-PD-1 therapy (not recorded which). The receptors originated from a human donor with melanoma.

Relative to its sample, this clonotype is medium-sized. This chain links TRBV28 with TRBJ2-2; D call uncertain. This CDR3 has 14 residues. V lost 1 base and J lost 1, with 4 bases in between. Germline V CDR1 and CDR2: MDHEN, SYDVKM. In DNA, the CDR3 is TGTGCCAGCAGTTTATATGAGAACACCGGGGAGCTGTTTTTT. Translating gives CASSLYENTGELFF. Full variable domain (missing parts from reference TRBV28 and TRBJ2-2): DVKVTQSSRYLVKRTGEKVFLECVQDMDHENMFWYRQDPGLGLRLIYFSYDVKMKEKGDIPEGYSVSREKKERFSLILESASTNQTSMYLCASSLYENTGELFFGEGSRLTVL.

This clonotype is labeled as medium-sized. This chain links TRBV29-1 with TRBJ1-1; possible D gene TRBD1, 5 bases. CDR3 length equals 14 residues. V was clipped by 5 bases and J by 0 bases, with 13 bases between them. The germline CDR1 and CDR2 sequences are SQVTM and ANQGSEA. The CDR3 spells CSVLFAGLNTEAFF. The CDR3, as DNA: TGCAGCGTTCTATTCGCAGGGTTGAACACTGAAGCTTTCTTT.

This clonotype is medium-sized in the sample. A junction end diverges from the germline sequence, so it may reflect a read error. The rearrangement uses TRBV9 and TRBJ2-1; D uncertain. The germline V gene encodes CDR1 SGDLS and CDR2 YYNGEE. The CDR3 has 14 amino acids. This CDR3 is CASSVGGLPDEQSF. CDR3 sequence (DNA): TGTGCCAGCAGCGTAGGTGGCCTACCGGATGAGCAGTCCTTC.

This clonotype is medium-sized within its sample. V usage is TRBV5-4 and J usage is TRBJ2-1; 12 bases align to TRBD2. The CDR3 consists of 17 residues. Germline loops: CDR1 SGHNT, CDR2 YYREEE (reference sequence). Trimming took 2 bases from V and 6 from J; bases not matched to a gene: 9. The CDR3 nucleotides are TGTGCCAGCAGCTTTGGGACTAGCGGGCTTGGGGTCAATGAGCAGTTCTTC. Protein: CASSFGTSGLGVNEQFF.

As to this clonotype: This may arise from a read error, as a much more abundant clone is one base away. V usage is TRBV19 and J usage is TRBJ2-1; weak D call: TRBD1 (5 bases). The germline gives CDR1 LNHDA, CDR2 SQIVND (reference sequence). V lost 2 bases, J lost 10 bases, and 6 bases lay in between. This CDR3 is 11 amino acids long. The CDR3 protein is CASSISGEQFF. The CDR3 nucleotides read TGTGCCAGTAGTATATCAGGGGAGCAGTTCTTC.

This clonotype is labeled as medium-sized (0.01 to 0.1%). The gene calls are TRBV28 and TRBJ2-2; D uncertain. Trimming cost V 7 bases and J 6 bases, with 9 bases left between them. This CDR3 spans 12 amino acids. Germline CDR1 is MDHEN and CDR2 is SYDVKM. The CDR3 spells CASNIWAGELFF. The CDR3 DNA sequence: TGTGCCAGCAACATTTGGGCCGGGGAGCTGTTTTTT.

The chain uses TRBV19 and TRBJ1-2; a possible D gene is TRBD1 (5 bases). The V and J ends lost 7 bases and 3 bases respectively, with 9 bases between them. The CDR3 spans 12 residues. Germline lookup yields CDR1 LNHDA and CDR2 SQIVND (reference sequence). The CDR3 DNA follows: TGTGCCAGTACGGGGGAGGACTATGGCTACACCTTC. Its protein is CASTGEDYGYTF.

This clonotype is labeled medium-sized. The rearrangement links TRBV25-1 to TRBJ2-1, with 9 bases that match TRBD2. Germline V gene data show CDR1 as MGHDK and CDR2 as SYGVNS. The CDR3 is 19 residues long. V lost 1 base to trimming and J lost 2 bases; unmatched junction nucleotides: 12. CDR3 sequence: CASSESGTSSPSAYNEQFF. CDR3 DNA: TGTGCCAGCAGTGAATCTGGGACTAGCTCCCCATCTGCCTACAATGAGCAGTTCTTC.

Remarks on this clonotype: At one end the junction does not follow the germline gene, possibly because of a read error. The chain is built from TRBV9 and TRBJ2-2, with TRBD2 identical over 9 bases. Germline CDR1 reads SGDLS; CDR2 reads YYNGEE. The CDR3 runs 14 residues. CDR3 coding DNA: TGTGCCAGCAGGGCTAGCGGGGAAACCGGGGAGCCGATTTTT. As protein: CASRASGETGEPIF.

This clonotype was found a few times. Given a much more abundant clone one base away, this may be a read error. The CDR3 DNA reads as TGTGCCGGCAGTGCGCGTGGAGATACGCAGTATTTT. This gives the protein CAGSARGDTQYF. The rearrangement joins TRBV2 to TRBJ2-3; D uncertain. The CDR3 length is 12 residues. CDR1 is SNHLY and CDR2 is FYNNEI in the germline V gene.

By sample fraction, this clonotype is large. The CDR3 reads CASSPSGTGDNEQFF. CDR3 DNA: TGTGCCAGCAGTCCCTCCGGGACAGGGGACAATGAGCAGTTCTTC. The V gene is TRBV28, the J gene TRBJ2-1; 10 bases map to TRBD1. The length of the CDR3 is 15 residues. Trimming cost V 5 bases and J 5 bases; bases outside gene matches: 6. In germline, CDR1 is MDHEN, CDR2 SYDVKM.

Relative to its sample, this clonotype is medium-sized (0.01 to 0.1%). The chain links TRBV19 to TRBJ2-1; 14 bases are a match to TRBD2. The CDR3 contains 15 residues. With 4 bases clipped from V and 6 bases from J, the junction kept 2 bases outside the gene matches. CDR1 is LNHDA and CDR2 is SQIVND in the germline V gene (reference sequence). Written as DNA, the CDR3 is TGTGCCAGTAGTACGGGACTAGCGGGGGCCAATGAGCAGTTCTTC. It codes for CASSTGLAGANEQFF.

This clonotype is labeled as medium-sized. The chain joins TRBV28 to TRBJ2-5, with a possible D match to TRBD2 (6 bases). The CDR3 sequence is 17 residues long. Per germline, CDR1 MDHEN and CDR2 SYDVKM. Trimming took off 7 bases at V and 0 bases at J, with 21 bases between the two ends. CDR3 in amino acids: CASIRRGGDLYQETQYF. In DNA form, the CDR3 reads TGTGCCAGCATTCGGCGGGGAGGTGACTTGTACCAAGAGACCCAGTACTTC.

This clonotype was picked up a small number of times. The chain joins TRBV19 to TRBJ1-1, with a tentative D call TRBD1 (6 bases). The V gene lost 7 bases and the J gene lost 3 bases, with 15 bases spanning the gap. This CDR3 has 14 residues. CDR1 is LNHDA and CDR2 is SQIVND in the germline V gene (reference sequence). The CDR3 loop is CASMLAGADTEAFF. CDR3 DNA sequence: TGTGCCAGTATGCTCGCGGGGGCGGACACTGAAGCTTTCTTT.

Sample share makes this clonotype medium-sized (0.01 to 0.1%). This chain joins TRBV27 and TRBJ1-5; a possible D gene is TRBD1 (5 bases). CDR1 MNHEY and CDR2 SMNVEV come from the germline V gene (reference sequence). The CDR3 has 14 residues. V lost 5 bases and J 0 bases, leaving 8 bases between the germline ends. The CDR3 sequence is CASSPGGSNQPQHF. The CDR3 bases are TGTGCCAGCAGTCCGGGGGGTAGCAATCAGCCCCAGCATTTT.

As concerns this clonotype: Mismatch with germline at one junction end may stem from a read error. The chain links TRBV28 to TRBJ2-7, with D unresolved. Germline values: CDR1 MDHEN, CDR2 SYDVKM. This CDR3 has 15 residues. The CDR3, as DNA: TGTGCCGGCAGTTTTCGGGTAGGTGCCCCCTACGAGCAGTACTTC. It is translated as CAGSFRVGAPYEQYF.

By sample share, this clonotype is medium-sized. This chain connects TRBV28 to TRBJ2-1, with D maybe TRBD1 (5 bases). The CDR3 is 16 amino acids. Trimming left V 2 bases short and J 7 bases short, with 18 bases between. Looked up from germline, CDR1 is MDHEN and CDR2 is SYDVKM. The CDR3 nucleotides are TGTGCCAGCAGTTTAGTATCACAGGTTCTACTAAATGAGCAGTTCTTC. Its translation: CASSLVSQVLLNEQFF.

In regard to this clonotype: The junction differs from germline at one of its ends, possibly a read error. DNA of the CDR3: TGTGCCAGCGAAATGGGACAAGTGGGAACTGAAGTTTTCTTT. Protein product: CASEMGQVGTEVFF. The rearrangement links TRBV19 to TRBJ1-1; D may be TRBD1 (6 bases). Germline-derived CDR1 and CDR2 are LNHDA and SQIVND (reference sequence). The CDR3 sequence is 14 residues long.

This clonotype is labeled as medium-sized. V gene TRBV21-1 combines with J gene TRBJ2-7; the table's D call TRBD1 went unverified against the DNA. TRBV21-1 is designated a pseudogene. The CDR3 consists of 13 residues. In DNA, the CDR3 is TGTGCCGGGGGATGCGAGTCCAGCTACGAGCAGTACTTC. Its translation is CAGGCESSYEQYF.

This clonotype is medium-sized by share. V and J are TRBV7-8 and TRBJ2-3; 9 bases align to TRBD2. Germline lookup yields CDR1 SGHVS and CDR2 FQNEAQ. There are 16 residues in the CDR3. Losses at the gene ends were 4 bases for V and 6 bases for J; bases not matched to a gene: 11. The CDR3 DNA reads as TGTGCCAGCAGCTCACTAGCGGGTTACAGCGTGGATACGCAGTATTTT. Translating gives CASSSLAGYSVDTQYF.

Relative to its sample, this clonotype is medium-sized. The chain couples TRBV7-3 to TRBJ2-3; D gene unclear. CDR3 length: 14 residues. Germline values: CDR1 SGHTA, CDR2 FQGTGA. The germline V and J ends were trimmed by 5 bases and 4 bases, with 13 bases remaining between them. In DNA form, the CDR3 reads TGTGCCAGCAGCGCCACTCTCCGGCCAGATACGCAGTATTTT. Amino acids: CASSATLRPDTQYF.

This clonotype qualifies as medium-sized (0.01 to 0.1%). This rearrangement joins TRBV19 to TRBJ2-1, with 11 bases that match TRBD2. Germline lookup yields CDR1 LNHDA and CDR2 SQIVND (reference sequence). This CDR3 contains 15 residues. V trimming: 1 base; J trimming: 7 bases; junction bases outside the gene matches: 3. The CDR3: CASSIGSGGVNEQFF. Written as DNA, the CDR3 is TGTGCCAGTAGTATAGGTAGCGGGGGGGTGAATGAGCAGTTCTTC.

This clonotype counts as medium-sized. The V and J genes are TRBV19 and TRBJ2-3; D call uncertain. The germline gives CDR1 LNHDA, CDR2 SQIVND (reference sequence). Between the trimmed V and J ends, which lost 2 bases and 6 bases, there was a span of 6 bases. This CDR3 comprises 12 residues. This CDR3 reads CASSISPDTQYF. CDR3 sequence (DNA): TGTGCCAGTAGTATATCCCCCGATACGCAGTATTTT.

This clonotype counts as medium-sized. One end of the junction is discordant with germline, which a read error may explain. This rearrangement joins TRBV24-1 to TRBJ2-1; TRBD2 matches 13 bases. The V gene's germline CDR1 is KGHDR and CDR2 SFDVKD. CDR3 size: 19 residues. The CDR3 DNA is TGTGCCACAAGTGGACTAGCGGGGGACCTTCTCCATTCTTACAATGAGCAGTTCTTC. It encodes CATSGLAGDLLHSYNEQFF.

Here the CDR3 DNA reads TGTGCCAGCAGTTTATCCAGCGGGGGGATACAAGAGACCCAGTACTTC. Protein: CASSLSSGGIQETQYF. This sequence joins TRBV28 and TRBJ2-5; 9 nucleotides line up with TRBD2. The CDR3 loop spans 16 amino acids. The J segment lost 2 bases and the V segment lost 1 base, leaving 5 bases of the junction unmatched. Germline values: CDR1 MDHEN, CDR2 SYDVKM.

About this clonotype: A much larger clonotype is one base distant, so this may be a read error. The J gene is TRBJ1-2, the V gene TRBV28, with D possibly TRBD1 on 6 matching bases. The germline gives CDR1 MDHEN, CDR2 SYDVKM. The CDR3 has 13 amino acids. Trimming pared 3 bases from V and 8 bases from J, leaving 13 bases between. The CDR3 DNA reads as TGTGCCAGCAGTTTCCCAGGGGCGCGCGGCTACACCTTC. Residues: CASSFPGARGYTF.

This clonotype was observed a few times. The chain combines TRBV19 with TRBJ1-1; TRBD1 is a possible D gene (6 bases). With 3 bases removed from V and 11 bases from J, the gap between germline ends came to 16 bases. This CDR3 has 13 residues. Germline loops: CDR1 LNHDA, CDR2 SQIVND (reference sequence). The CDR3 here is CASSIGGQGIAFF. Written as DNA, the CDR3 is TGTGCCAGTAGTATTGGTGGGCAGGGGATCGCTTTCTTT.

This clonotype has only a few counts. This could be a read error, since a much larger clone is one nucleotide away. The V gene is TRBV19, the J gene TRBJ1-5; D unclear. This CDR3 region has 14 residues. The V end was cut by 2 bases, the J end by 5 bases, with 10 bases between. The germline gives CDR1 LNHDA, CDR2 SQIVND (reference sequence). CDR3 bases: TGTGCCAGTAGTATATCCTGGTTGGATCAGCCCCAGCATTTT. Amino acid sequence: CASSISWLDQPQHF.